These 22 T cell receptor beta chains share one sample of origin, sequenced in a study of graft-versus-host responses after intestinal transplantation. The method was immunoSEQ multiplex PCR; TCRdb's version includes in-frame clones alone and lacks a portion of them. Among 90,000 to 120,000 clones, roughly 90% were seen once, and the ten largest hold less than 0.85%. Antigens for these TCRs are unknown. Specimen: unstimulated CD4+ T cells sorted from spleen or lymph node cells, collected before transplant. All receptors come from a human donor who was the organ donor for an intestinal transplant.

The chain uses TRBV18 and TRBJ2-2; 8 nucleotides align to TRBD1. The trim removed 2 bases at V and 5 bases at J, leaving 16 bases unmatched. The V gene's germline CDR1 is KGHSH and CDR2 LQKENI. There are 19 residues in the CDR3. The CDR3 DNA sequence: TGTGCCAGCTCACCAAGCCCGGACAGGGCGTTTAAGGGTACCGGGGAGCTGTTTTTT. Translated: CASSPSPDRAFKGTGELFF.

The chain couples TRBV19 to TRBJ2-3; D perhaps matches TRBD2 (6 bases). This CDR3 is 14 amino acids long. The V and J ends lost 0 bases and 10 bases respectively, with 14 bases between them. The germline V gene encodes CDR1 LNHDA and CDR2 SQIVND (reference sequence). CDR3 sequence: CASSIEGTRSAQYF. The DNA of the CDR3 is TGTGCCAGTAGTATAGAAGGGACTCGATCAGCGCAGTATTTT.

The chain joins TRBV19 to TRBJ1-6; 7 bases line up with TRBD1. The CDR3 spans 15 residues. Germline lookup yields CDR1 LNHDA and CDR2 SQIVND (reference sequence). Trimming at V came to 7 bases and at J to 5 bases, leaving 8 bases not matched to a gene. The CDR3 loop is CASKAGGGHNSPLHF. Written as DNA, the CDR3 is TGTGCCAGTAAGGCAGGGGGGGGACATAATTCACCCCTCCACTTT. Using reference TRBV19 and TRBJ1-6 for the parts outside the CDR3, the full variable domain is DGGITQSPKYLFRKEGQNVTLSCEQNLNHDAMYWYRQDPGQGLRLIYYSQIVNDFQKGDIAEGYSVSREKKESFPLTVTSAQKNPTAFYLCASKAGGGHNSPLHFGNGTRLTVT.

The chain joins TRBV4-2 to TRBJ2-4, with 9 nucleotides matching TRBD2. The CDR3 length is 17 residues. Trimming took 3 bases from V and 1 from J; bases not matched to a gene: 7. Germline V CDR1 and CDR2: LGHNA, YNFKEQ. CDR3 nucleotides: TGTGCCAGCAGCCAGCTAGCGGGGTCAGTGGCCAAAAACATTCAGTACTTC. Translation gives CASSQLAGSVAKNIQYF.

V and J are TRBV18 and TRBJ1-1; a weak D match, TRBD1 (5 bases). Trimming removed 3 bases from V and 1 base from J, with 6 bases in between. CDR3 length: 13 amino acids. Germline loops: CDR1 KGHSH, CDR2 LQKENI. The DNA of the CDR3 is TGTGCCAGCTCACCCAGGGAGAACACTGAAGCTTTCTTT. Translation gives CASSPRENTEAFF.

This clone has a single count. The gene calls are TRBV19 and TRBJ1-1, with TRBD1 identical over 7 bases. The germline CDR1 and CDR2 sequences are LNHDA and SQIVND (reference sequence). This CDR3 region has 14 residues. V was clipped by 6 bases and J by 4 bases; unmatched bases: 8. CDR3 residues: CASRVKGAGTEAFF. Here the CDR3 DNA reads TGTGCCAGTAGGGTGAAGGGGGCAGGCACTGAAGCTTTCTTT.

The chain recombines TRBV29-1 with TRBJ2-1; maybe TRBD2 (6 bases). This CDR3 comprises 14 residues. Germline V gene data show CDR1 as SQVTM and CDR2 as ANQGSEA. V was shortened by 6 bases and J by 3 bases, with 15 bases between the two germline ends. The chain's CDR3 is CSVTGTLVYNEQFF. The DNA of the CDR3 is TGCAGCGTCACCGGGACTCTTGTCTACAATGAGCAGTTCTTC.

The rearrangement uses TRBV7-2 and TRBJ2-7; no reliable D call. The CDR3 loop spans 15 amino acids. Germline-derived CDR1 and CDR2 are SGHTA and FQGNSA. V lost 5 bases and J 0 bases, leaving 14 bases between the germline ends. DNA of the CDR3: TGTGCCAGCAGCCAAACTTACGCTCCCTCCTACGAGCAGTACTTC. Its protein is CASSQTYAPSYEQYF. The entire variable domain, with the rest obtained from reference TRBV7-2 and TRBJ2-7, is as follows: GAGVSQSPSNKVTEKGKDVELRCDPISGHTALYWYRQSLGQGLEFLIYFQGNSAPDKSGLPSDRFSAERTGGSVSTLTIQRTQQEDSAVYLCASSQTYAPSYEQYFGPGTRLTVT.

V usage is TRBV7-9 and J usage is TRBJ1-4; 8 positions agree with TRBD1. With 5 bases clipped from V and 8 bases from J, the junction kept 10 bases outside the gene matches. Germline CDR1 reads SEHNR; CDR2 reads FQNEAQ (reference sequence). The CDR3 totals 15 residues. The CDR3 loop reads CASSLSDRVEEKLFF. The CDR3 coding sequence is TGTGCCAGCAGCCTATCGGACAGGGTAGAAGAAAAACTGTTTTTT.

The rearrangement links TRBV4-1 to TRBJ2-5; 15 bases map to TRBD2. CDR3 length equals 18 residues. The germline CDR1 and CDR2 sequences are MGHRA and YSYEKL. J gave up 2 bases and V 0 bases, and 4 bases lay outside the gene matches. In nucleotides, the CDR3 is TGCGCCAGCAGCCAAGACGGACTAGCGGGGGGGAGGCAAGAGACCCAGTACTTC. As protein: CASSQDGLAGGRQETQYF.

The chain has TRBV6-1 and TRBJ2-3, with a tentative D call TRBD2 (5 bases). Germline CDR1 and CDR2: MNHNS and SASEGT. The CDR3 sequence is 14 residues long. Deletions cut 4 bases from V and 1 base from J, with 9 bases between. This CDR3 is CASSGTRGTDTQYF. The CDR3 DNA reads TGTGCCAGCAGTGGAACGAGGGGCACAGATACGCAGTATTTT.

This chain uses TRBV7-3 with TRBJ1-1; D is undetermined. The CDR3 covers 13 residues. Between the trimmed V and J ends, which lost 3 bases and 4 bases, there was a span of 9 bases. Germline CDR1 is SGHTA and CDR2 is FQGTGA. This chain's CDR3 is CASSLRDGTEAFF. CDR3 in DNA: TGTGCCAGCAGCTTGCGGGATGGCACTGAAGCTTTCTTT.

The chain links TRBV5-1 to TRBJ2-7, with D unresolved. The V and J ends lost 1 base and 2 bases respectively, with 13 bases between them. The CDR3 is 15 amino acids. Germline V gene sequence: CDR1 SGHRS, CDR2 YFSETQ. The CDR3 region has the DNA TGCGCCAGCAGCTTGAGAGTTTCGGGCCCCTACGAGCAGTACTTC. Its protein product is CASSLRVSGPYEQYF.

This chain uses TRBV6-1 with TRBJ2-3, with 10 bases that match TRBD1. The ends lost 5 bases at V and 5 bases at J; junction bases unmatched: 7. Germline lookup yields CDR1 MNHNS and CDR2 SASEGT. The CDR3 totals 15 residues. The CDR3 nucleotides are TGTGCCAGCAGTCTGGACAGGGGGTATCTAGATACGCAGTATTTT. Translation gives CASSLDRGYLDTQYF.

The chain combines TRBV4-2 with TRBJ1-6, with D possibly matching TRBD1 (6 bases). Germline lookup yields CDR1 LGHNA and CDR2 YNFKEQ. The CDR3 has 15 amino acids. V was pared by 2 bases and J by 5 bases, with 10 bases between. The CDR3 spells CASSQPDRNNSPLHF. CDR3 sequence (DNA): TGTGCCAGCAGCCAACCGGACAGAAATAATTCACCCCTCCACTTT.

J is TRBJ2-7 and V is TRBV6-6; D unclear. Trimming stripped 2 bases from V and 0 bases from J, with 5 bases between. Germline assignment: CDR1 MNHNY and CDR2 SVGAGI (reference sequence). This CDR3 has 13 residues. DNA for the CDR3: TGTGCCAGCAGTTACGCCACCTCCTACGAGCAGTACTTC. It is translated as CASSYATSYEQYF.

The J gene is TRBJ2-6, the V gene TRBV7-9; D gene unclear. The CDR3 length is 16 residues. The germline V gene encodes CDR1 SEHNR and CDR2 FQNEAQ (reference sequence). The V end was cut by 1 base, the J end by 0 bases, with 7 bases between. The CDR3 region is CASSLDLVSGANVLTF. CDR3 DNA sequence: TGTGCCAGCAGCTTAGATTTGGTCTCTGGGGCCAACGTCCTGACTTTC.

The V call is TRBV5-1, the J call TRBJ1-1, with D unresolved. Germline V lookup: CDR1 SGHRS, CDR2 YFSETQ. The CDR3 sequence is 14 residues long. V lost 0 bases, J lost 4 bases, and 10 bases lay in between. The CDR3 here is CASSLESVGTEAFF. CDR3 DNA sequence: TGCGCCAGCAGCTTGGAGTCAGTCGGCACTGAAGCTTTCTTT.

This clone showed up just a few times. CDR3 amino acids: CASSESRTGNEKLFF. The CDR3 DNA is TGCGCCAGCAGTGAGTCAAGGACAGGGAATGAAAAACTGTTTTTT. The chain joins TRBV10-2 to TRBJ1-4, with 8 nucleotides matching TRBD1. From germline, CDR1 is WSHSY and CDR2 SAAADI. The trim removed 0 bases at V and 5 bases at J, leaving 2 bases unmatched. The CDR3 is 15 residues long.

This clone showed up just a few times. This chain links TRBV19 with TRBJ1-2, with TRBD1 matching over 8 bases. Trimming at V came to 2 bases and at J to 8 bases, leaving 4 bases not matched to a gene. The CDR3 loop spans 13 amino acids. Looked up from germline, CDR1 is LNHDA and CDR2 is SQIVND (reference sequence). The CDR3 coding sequence is TGTGCCAGTAGTATAACCAGGGGGCGAGGCTACACCTTC. This sequence encodes CASSITRGRGYTF.

CDR3 loop: CASSLNNYEQYF. The CDR3, as DNA: TGTGCCAGCAGTTTAAACAACTACGAGCAGTACTTC. J is TRBJ2-7 and V is TRBV5-4; D call uncertain. The CDR3 length is 12 residues. The germline gives CDR1 SGHNT, CDR2 YYREEE (reference sequence). V was trimmed by 5 bases and J by 3 bases, leaving 9 bases between them.

This clone has just one count. The V gene is TRBV5-1, the J gene TRBJ2-1, with 16 bases lining up with TRBD2. Trimming removed 4 bases from V and 9 bases from J; junction bases left unmatched: 4. CDR3 length: 15 amino acids. CDR1 SGHRS and CDR2 YFSETQ come from the germline V gene. CDR3 region: CASSGTSGRAGEQFF. The CDR3 coding sequence is TGCGCCAGCAGCGGGACTAGCGGGAGGGCCGGTGAGCAGTTCTTC.